The T cell receptor (beta chain) under discussion was sequenced for a study of cytomegalovirus exposure and HLA in healthy donors. Overall study findings and caveats: The study listed approximately 160 cytomegalovirus-associated TCR beta chains.

With regard to this clone: Its specificity is not known.

With 60 Vbeta and 13 Jbeta primers, the PCR was carried out. Profiling relied on immunoSEQ multiplex PCR, and the TCRdb table lists in-frame clones only, not all of them. The sample includes hundreds of thousands of clones, around 80% seen only once; the top ten take approximately 5.7%. This CDR3 has 17 residues. Germline V gives CDR1 MRHNA, CDR2 SNTAGT. V lost 0 bases and J lost 12; bases outside the gene matches: 14. The chain combines TRBV6-4 with TRBJ2-1, with 10 bases identical to TRBD2. The sequence was obtained from a man in his forties or fifties in good health and CMV-seropositive. The specimen was PBMCs. CDR3 DNA: TGTGCCAGCAGTGACTCGTTTCTAGCGGGAGAGACCAACCGGCAGTTCTTC. Translated: CASSDSFLAGETNRQFF.